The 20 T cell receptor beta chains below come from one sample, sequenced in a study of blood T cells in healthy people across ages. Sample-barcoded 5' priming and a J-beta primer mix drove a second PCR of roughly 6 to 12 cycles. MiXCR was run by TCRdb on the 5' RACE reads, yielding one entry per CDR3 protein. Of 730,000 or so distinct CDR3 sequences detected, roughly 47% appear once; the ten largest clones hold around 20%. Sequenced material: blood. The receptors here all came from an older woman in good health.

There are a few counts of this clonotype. As DNA, the CDR3 is TGCAGTGCTAGAGTGGGGGGTAGCGCGCATCAGCCCCAGCATTTT. Amino acids: CSARVGGSAHQPQHF. This chain connects TRBV20-1 to TRBJ1-5, with D maybe TRBD1 (5 bases). The CDR3 extends over 15 amino acids. Per germline, CDR1 DFQATT and CDR2 SNEGSKA (reference sequence). V gave up 1 base and J gave up 5 bases, with 15 bases separating them.

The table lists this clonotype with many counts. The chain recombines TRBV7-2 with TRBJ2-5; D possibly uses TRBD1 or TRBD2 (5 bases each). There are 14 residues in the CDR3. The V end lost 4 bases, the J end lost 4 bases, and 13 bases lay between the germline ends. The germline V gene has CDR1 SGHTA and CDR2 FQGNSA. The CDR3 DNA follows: TGTGCCAGCAGCTCCTTCGGGGCCTCAGAGACCCAGTACTTC. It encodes CASSSFGASETQYF.

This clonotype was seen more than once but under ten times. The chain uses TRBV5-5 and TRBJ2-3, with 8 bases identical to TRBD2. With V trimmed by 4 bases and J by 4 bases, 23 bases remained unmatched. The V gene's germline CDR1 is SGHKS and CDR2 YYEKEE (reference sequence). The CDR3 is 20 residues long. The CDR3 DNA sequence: TGTGCCAGCAGCATTTCATCCCCCTTTTCGGGAGGGCAAACAGCAGATACGCAGTATTTT. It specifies CASSISSPFSGGQTADTQYF.

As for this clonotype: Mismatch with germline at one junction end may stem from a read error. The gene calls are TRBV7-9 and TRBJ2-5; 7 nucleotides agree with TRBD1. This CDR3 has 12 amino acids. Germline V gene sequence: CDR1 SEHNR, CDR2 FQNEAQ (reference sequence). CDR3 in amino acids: CASSPQGYEQNF. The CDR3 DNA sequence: TGTGCCAGCAGCCCACAGGGGTACGAGCAGAACTTC.

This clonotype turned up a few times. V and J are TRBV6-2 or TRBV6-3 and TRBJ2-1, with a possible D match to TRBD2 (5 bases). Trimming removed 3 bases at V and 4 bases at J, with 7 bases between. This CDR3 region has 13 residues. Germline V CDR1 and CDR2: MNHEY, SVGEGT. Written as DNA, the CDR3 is TGTGCCAGCAGTTATGGACTGTACAATGAGCAGTTCTTC. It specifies CASSYGLYNEQFF.

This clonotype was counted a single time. The CDR3 DNA reads TGCAGCGCAAAAGGTGGCGGGAAGGCGGAGACCCAGTACTTC. Translating it yields CSAKGGGKAETQYF. The genes are TRBV29-1 and TRBJ2-5, with D maybe TRBD2 (6 bases). The V end lost 7 bases, the J end lost 5 bases, and 20 bases lay between the germline ends. The CDR3 is made up of 14 amino acids. Per germline, CDR1 SQVTM and CDR2 ANQGSEA.

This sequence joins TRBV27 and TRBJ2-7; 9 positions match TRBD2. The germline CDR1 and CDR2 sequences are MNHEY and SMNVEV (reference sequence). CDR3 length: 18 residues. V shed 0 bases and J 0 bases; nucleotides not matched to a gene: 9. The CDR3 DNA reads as TGTGCCAGCAGTTTATCGATGCGGCTAGCGGGGAACTCCTACGAGCAGTACTTC. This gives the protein CASSLSMRLAGNSYEQYF.

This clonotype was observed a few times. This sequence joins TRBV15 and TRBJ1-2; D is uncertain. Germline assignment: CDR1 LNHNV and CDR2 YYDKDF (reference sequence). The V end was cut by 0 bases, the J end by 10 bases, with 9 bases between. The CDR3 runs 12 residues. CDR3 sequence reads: CATSRDRTLYTF. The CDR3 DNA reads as TGTGCCACCAGCAGAGACAGGACCCTCTACACCTTC.

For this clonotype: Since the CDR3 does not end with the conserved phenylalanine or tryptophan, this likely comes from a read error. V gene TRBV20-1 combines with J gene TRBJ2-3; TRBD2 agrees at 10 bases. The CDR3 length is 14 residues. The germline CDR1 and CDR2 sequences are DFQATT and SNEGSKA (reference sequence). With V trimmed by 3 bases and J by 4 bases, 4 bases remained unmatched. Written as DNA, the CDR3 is TGCAGTGCTAGTGGAGCGGGGGGGTCAGATACGCAGTATGTT. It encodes CSASGAGGSDTQYV.

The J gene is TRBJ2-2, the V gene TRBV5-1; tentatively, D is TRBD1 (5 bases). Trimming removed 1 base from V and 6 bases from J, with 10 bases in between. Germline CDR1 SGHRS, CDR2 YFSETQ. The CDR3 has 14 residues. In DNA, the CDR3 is TGCGCCAGCAGCTTGTCCAGGGTTTCCGGGGAGCTGTTTTTT. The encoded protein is CASSLSRVSGELFF.

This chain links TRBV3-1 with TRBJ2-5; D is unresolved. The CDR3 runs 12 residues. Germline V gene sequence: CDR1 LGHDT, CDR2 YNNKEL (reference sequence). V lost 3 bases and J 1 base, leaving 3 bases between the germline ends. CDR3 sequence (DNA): TGTGCCAGCAGCCATCTCCAAGAGACCCAGTACTTC. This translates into CASSHLQETQYF.

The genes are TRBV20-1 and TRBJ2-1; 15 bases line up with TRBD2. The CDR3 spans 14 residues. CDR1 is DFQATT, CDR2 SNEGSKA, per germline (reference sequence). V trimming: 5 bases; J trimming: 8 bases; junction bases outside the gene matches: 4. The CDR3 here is CSAPRTSGGDEQFF. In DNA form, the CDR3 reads TGCAGTGCTCCCCGGACTAGCGGGGGGGATGAGCAGTTCTTC.

The CDR3 DNA is TGTGCCAGCAGCCAAGATTCGGCTCACAATGAGCAGTTCTTC. Its translation: CASSQDSAHNEQFF. This chain joins TRBV3-1 and TRBJ2-1; D is uncertain. The germline gives CDR1 LGHDT, CDR2 YNNKEL (reference sequence). This CDR3 is 14 amino acids long. V was trimmed by 0 bases and J by 5 bases, leaving 8 bases between them.

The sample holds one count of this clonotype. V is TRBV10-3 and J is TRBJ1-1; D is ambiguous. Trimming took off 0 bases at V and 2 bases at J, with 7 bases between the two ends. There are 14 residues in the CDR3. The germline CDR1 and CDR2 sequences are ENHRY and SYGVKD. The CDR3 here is CAISESTVNTEAFF. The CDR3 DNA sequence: TGTGCCATCAGTGAGTCGACGGTCAACACTGAAGCTTTCTTT.

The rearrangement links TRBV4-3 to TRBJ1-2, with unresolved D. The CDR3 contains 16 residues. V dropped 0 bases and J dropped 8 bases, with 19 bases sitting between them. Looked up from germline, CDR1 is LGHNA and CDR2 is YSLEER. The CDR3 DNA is TGCGCCAGCAGCCAAGATAGGGTGACATTCGTTCAGGGCTACACCTTC. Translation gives CASSQDRVTFVQGYTF.

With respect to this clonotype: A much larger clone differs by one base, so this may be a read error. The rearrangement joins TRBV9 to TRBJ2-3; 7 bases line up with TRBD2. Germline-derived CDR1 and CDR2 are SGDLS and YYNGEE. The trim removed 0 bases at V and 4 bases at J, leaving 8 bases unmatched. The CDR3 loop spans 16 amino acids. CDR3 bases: TGTGCCAGCAGCGTAGCGGCGGGAGATGCTGCAGATACGCAGTATTTT. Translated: CASSVAAGDAADTQYF.

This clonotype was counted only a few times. This chain's CDR3 is CASSDREGNSYNEQFF. The CDR3 bases are TGTGCCAGCAGTGATCGGGAGGGGAACTCCTACAATGAGCAGTTCTTC. This chain joins TRBV2 and TRBJ2-1; 8 bases are a match to TRBD2. Germline CDR1 is SNHLY and CDR2 is FYNNEI. This CDR3 region has 16 residues. The trim removed 3 bases at V and 0 bases at J, leaving 4 bases unmatched.

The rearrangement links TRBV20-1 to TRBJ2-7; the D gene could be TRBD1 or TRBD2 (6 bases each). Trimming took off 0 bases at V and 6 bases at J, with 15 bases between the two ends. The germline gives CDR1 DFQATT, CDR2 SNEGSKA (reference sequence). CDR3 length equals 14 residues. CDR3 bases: TGCAGTGCTAGAGATCCGGGGGCGCGCTCCGAGCAGTACTTC. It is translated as CSARDPGARSEQYF.

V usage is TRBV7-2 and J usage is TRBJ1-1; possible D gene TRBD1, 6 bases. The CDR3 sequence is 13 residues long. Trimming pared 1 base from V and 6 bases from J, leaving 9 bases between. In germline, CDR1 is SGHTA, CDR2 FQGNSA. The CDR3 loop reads CASSLGGGAEAFF. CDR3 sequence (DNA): TGTGCCAGCAGCTTAGGAGGGGGGGCTGAAGCTTTCTTT.

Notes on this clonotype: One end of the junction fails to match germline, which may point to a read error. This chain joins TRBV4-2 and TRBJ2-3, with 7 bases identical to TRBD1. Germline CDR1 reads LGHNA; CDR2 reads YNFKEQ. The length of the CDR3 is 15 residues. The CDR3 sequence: CASNQERDRGYTQYF. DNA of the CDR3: TGTGCCAGCAACCAAGAGAGGGACAGAGGATATACGCAGTATTTT.